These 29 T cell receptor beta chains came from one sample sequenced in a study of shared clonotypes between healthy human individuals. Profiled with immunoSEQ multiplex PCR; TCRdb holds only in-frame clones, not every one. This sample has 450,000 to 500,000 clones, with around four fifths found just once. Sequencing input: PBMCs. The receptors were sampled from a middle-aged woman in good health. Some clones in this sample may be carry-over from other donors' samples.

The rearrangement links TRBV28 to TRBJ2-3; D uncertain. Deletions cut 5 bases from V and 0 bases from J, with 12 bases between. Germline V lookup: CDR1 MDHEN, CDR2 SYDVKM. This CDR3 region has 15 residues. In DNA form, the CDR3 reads TGTGCCAGCAGTCCGACTGGGAAAAGCACAGATACGCAGTATTTT. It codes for CASSPTGKSTDTQYF. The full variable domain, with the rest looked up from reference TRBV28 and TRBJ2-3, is DVKVTQSSRYLVKRTGEKVFLECVQDMDHENMFWYRQDPGLGLRLIYFSYDVKMKEKGDIPEGYSVSREKKERFSLILESASTNQTSMYLCASSPTGKSTDTQYFGPGTRLTVL.

CDR3 coding DNA: TGTGCCAGCGGAGACACAGGGATAGTGCATGGCTACACCTTC. It translates to CASGDTGIVHGYTF. The chain uses TRBV28 and TRBJ1-2; possible D gene TRBD1, 6 bases. The germline V and J ends were trimmed by 8 bases and 6 bases, with 19 bases remaining between them. Germline CDR1 and CDR2: MDHEN and SYDVKM. This CDR3 is built from 14 residues.

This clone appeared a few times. In DNA form, the CDR3 reads TGTGCCAGCAACCAGGGGGCTTTTGAAAAACTGTTTTTT. Its translation is CASNQGAFEKLFF. The gene calls are TRBV2 and TRBJ1-4, with TRBD1 matching over 8 bases. Per germline, CDR1 SNHLY and CDR2 FYNNEI. With V trimmed by 7 bases and J by 7 bases, 5 bases remained unmatched. CDR3 length equals 13 residues.

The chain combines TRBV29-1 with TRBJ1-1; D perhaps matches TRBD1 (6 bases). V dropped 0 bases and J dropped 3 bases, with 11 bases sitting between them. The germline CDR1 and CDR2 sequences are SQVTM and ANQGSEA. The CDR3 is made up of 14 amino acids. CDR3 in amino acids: CSVEELGGDTEAFF. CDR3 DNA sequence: TGCAGCGTTGAAGAACTAGGGGGGGACACTGAAGCTTTCTTT.

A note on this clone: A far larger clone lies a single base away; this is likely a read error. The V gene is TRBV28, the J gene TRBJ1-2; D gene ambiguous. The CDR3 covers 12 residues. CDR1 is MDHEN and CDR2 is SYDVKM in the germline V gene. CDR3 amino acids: CANSLRLYGYTF. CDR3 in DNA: TGTGCCAACAGTTTAAGGCTCTATGGCTACACCTTC.

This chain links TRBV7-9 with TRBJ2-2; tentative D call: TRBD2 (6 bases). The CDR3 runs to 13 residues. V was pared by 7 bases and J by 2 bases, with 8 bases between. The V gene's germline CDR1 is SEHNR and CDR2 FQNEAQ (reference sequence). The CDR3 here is CASKGLNTGELFF. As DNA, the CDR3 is TGTGCCAGCAAGGGACTCAACACCGGGGAGCTGTTTTTT.

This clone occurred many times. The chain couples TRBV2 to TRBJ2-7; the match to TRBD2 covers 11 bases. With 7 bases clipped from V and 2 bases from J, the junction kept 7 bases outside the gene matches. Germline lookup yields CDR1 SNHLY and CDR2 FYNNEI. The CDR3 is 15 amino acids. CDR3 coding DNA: TGTGCCAGCAAGCCCGGGACTAGCGGTCCCTACGAGCAGTACTTC. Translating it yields CASKPGTSGPYEQYF.

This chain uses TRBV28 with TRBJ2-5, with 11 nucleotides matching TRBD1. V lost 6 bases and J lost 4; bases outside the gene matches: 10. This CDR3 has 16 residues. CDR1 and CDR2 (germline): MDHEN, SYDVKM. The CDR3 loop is CASSTTGTGGLETQYF. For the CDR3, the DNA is TGTGCCAGCAGCACAACCGGGACAGGGGGTCTAGAGACCCAGTACTTC.

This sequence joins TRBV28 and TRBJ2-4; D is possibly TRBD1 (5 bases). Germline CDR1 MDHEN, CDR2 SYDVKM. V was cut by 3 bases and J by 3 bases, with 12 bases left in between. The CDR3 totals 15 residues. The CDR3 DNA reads TGTGCCAGCAGTTTTTGGCGAAGGGGCAAAAACATTCAGTACTTC. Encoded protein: CASSFWRRGKNIQYF.

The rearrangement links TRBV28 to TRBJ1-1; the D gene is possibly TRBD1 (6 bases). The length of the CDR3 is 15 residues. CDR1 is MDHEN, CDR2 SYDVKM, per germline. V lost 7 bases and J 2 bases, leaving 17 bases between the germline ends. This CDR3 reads CASTTPGDINTEAFF. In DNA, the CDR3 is TGTGCCAGCACCACCCCGGGGGACATAAACACTGAAGCTTTCTTT.

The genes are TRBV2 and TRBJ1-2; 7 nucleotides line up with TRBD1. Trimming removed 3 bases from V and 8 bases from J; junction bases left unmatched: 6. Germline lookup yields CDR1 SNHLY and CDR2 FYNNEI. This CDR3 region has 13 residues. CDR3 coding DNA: TGTGCCAGCAGTGAGGAGGGGGCCTGGGGCTACACCTTC. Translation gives CASSEEGAWGYTF.

CDR3 loop: CASSHQAGGSYEQYF. DNA for the CDR3: TGTGCCAGCAGTCACCAGGCGGGCGGCTCCTACGAGCAGTACTTC. The rearrangement joins TRBV7-6 to TRBJ2-7; TRBD2 might be the D (5 bases). Trimming pared 6 bases from V and 0 bases from J, leaving 15 bases between. Per the germline V gene, CDR1 is SGHVS and CDR2 is FNYEAQ. The CDR3 loop spans 15 amino acids.

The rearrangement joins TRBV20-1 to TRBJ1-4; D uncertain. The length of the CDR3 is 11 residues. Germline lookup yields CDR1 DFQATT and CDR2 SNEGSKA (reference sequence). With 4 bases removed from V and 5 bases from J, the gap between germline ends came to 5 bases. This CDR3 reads CSAKQNEKLFF. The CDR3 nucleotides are TGCAGTGCTAAACAGAATGAAAAACTGTTTTTT.

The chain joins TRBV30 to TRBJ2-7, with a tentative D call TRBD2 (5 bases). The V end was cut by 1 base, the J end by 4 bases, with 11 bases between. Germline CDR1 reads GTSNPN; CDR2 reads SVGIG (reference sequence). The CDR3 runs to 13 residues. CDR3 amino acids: CAWSGGYAYEQYF. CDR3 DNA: TGTGCCTGGAGTGGAGGGTATGCGTACGAGCAGTACTTC.

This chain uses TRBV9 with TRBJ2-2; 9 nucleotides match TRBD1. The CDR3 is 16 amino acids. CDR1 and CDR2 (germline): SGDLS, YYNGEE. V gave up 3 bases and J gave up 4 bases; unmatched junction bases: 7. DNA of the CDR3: TGTGCCAGCAGCGCATCCGGGACAGGGTCCACCGGGGAGCTGTTTTTT. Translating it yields CASSASGTGSTGELFF.

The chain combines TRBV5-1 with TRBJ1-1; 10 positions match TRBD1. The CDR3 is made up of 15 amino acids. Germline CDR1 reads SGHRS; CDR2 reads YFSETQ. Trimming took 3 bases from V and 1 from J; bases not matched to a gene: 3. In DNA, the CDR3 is TGCGCCAGCAGCTGGGGGACAGGGGCGAACACTGAAGCTTTCTTT. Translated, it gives CASSWGTGANTEAFF.

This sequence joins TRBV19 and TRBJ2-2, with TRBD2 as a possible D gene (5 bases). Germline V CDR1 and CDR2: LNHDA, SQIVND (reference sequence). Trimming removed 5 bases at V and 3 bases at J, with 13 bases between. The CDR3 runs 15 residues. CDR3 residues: CASSARELHTGELFF. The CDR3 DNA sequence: TGTGCCAGTAGTGCCCGGGAACTTCACACCGGGGAGCTGTTTTTT.

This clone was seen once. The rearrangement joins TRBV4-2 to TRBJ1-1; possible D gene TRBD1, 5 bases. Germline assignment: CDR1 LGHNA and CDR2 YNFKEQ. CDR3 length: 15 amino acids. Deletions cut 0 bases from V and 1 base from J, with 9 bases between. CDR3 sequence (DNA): TGTGCCAGCAGCCAAGATTACCAGGGGAACACTGAAGCTTTCTTT. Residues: CASSQDYQGNTEAFF.

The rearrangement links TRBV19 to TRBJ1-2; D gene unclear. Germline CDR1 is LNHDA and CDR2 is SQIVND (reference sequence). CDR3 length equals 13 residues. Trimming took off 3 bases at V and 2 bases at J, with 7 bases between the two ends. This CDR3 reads CASSIVVNYGYTF. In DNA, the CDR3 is TGTGCCAGTAGTATTGTGGTGAACTATGGCTACACCTTC.

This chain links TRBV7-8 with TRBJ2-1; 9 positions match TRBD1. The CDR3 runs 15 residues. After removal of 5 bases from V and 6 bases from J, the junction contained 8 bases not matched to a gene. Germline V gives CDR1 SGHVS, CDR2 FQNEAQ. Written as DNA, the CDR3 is TGTGCCAGCAGCACAGCGGGACAGGGAATCAATGAGCAGTTCTTC. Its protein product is CASSTAGQGINEQFF.

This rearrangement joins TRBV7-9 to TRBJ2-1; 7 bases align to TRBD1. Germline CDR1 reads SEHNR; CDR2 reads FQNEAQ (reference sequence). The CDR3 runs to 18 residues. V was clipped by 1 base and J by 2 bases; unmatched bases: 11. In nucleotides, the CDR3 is TGTGCCAGCAGCTTAGAGGGGGCCTACCACCTAACCTACAATGAGCAGTTCTTC. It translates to CASSLEGAYHLTYNEQFF. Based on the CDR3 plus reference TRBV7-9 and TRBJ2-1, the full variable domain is DTGVSQNPRHKITKRGQNVTFRCDPISEHNRLYWYRQTLGQGPEFLTYFQNEAQLEKSRLLSDRFSAERPKGSFSTLEIQRTEQGDSAMYLCASSLEGAYHLTYNEQFFGPGTRLTVL.

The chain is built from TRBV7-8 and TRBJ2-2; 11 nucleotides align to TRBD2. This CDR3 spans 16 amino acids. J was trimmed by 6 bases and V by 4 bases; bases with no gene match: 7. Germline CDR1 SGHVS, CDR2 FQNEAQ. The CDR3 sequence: CASSSGVAGGPGELFF. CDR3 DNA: TGTGCCAGCAGCTCTGGGGTAGCGGGAGGGCCCGGGGAGCTGTTTTTT.

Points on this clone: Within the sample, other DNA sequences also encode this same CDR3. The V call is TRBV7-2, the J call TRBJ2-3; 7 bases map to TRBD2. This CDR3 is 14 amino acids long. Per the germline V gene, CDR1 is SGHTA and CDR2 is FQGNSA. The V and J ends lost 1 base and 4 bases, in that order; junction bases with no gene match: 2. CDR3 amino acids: CASSLGLASDTQYF. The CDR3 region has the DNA TGTGCCAGCAGCTTAGGACTAGCATCAGATACGCAGTATTTT.

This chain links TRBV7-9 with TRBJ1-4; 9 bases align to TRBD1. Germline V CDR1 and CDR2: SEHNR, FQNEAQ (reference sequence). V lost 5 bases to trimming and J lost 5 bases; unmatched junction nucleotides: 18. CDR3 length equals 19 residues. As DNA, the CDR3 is TGTGCCAGCAGCGCCCGGAGACAGGGGGGAAGGGGAGGCAATGAAAAACTGTTTTTT. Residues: CASSARRQGGRGGNEKLFF.

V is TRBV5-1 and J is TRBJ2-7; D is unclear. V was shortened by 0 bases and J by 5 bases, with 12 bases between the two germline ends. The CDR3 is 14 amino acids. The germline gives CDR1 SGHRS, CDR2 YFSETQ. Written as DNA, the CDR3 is TGCGCCAGCAGCTTGGCTCGCGGAAGCAACGAGCAGTACTTC. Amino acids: CASSLARGSNEQYF.

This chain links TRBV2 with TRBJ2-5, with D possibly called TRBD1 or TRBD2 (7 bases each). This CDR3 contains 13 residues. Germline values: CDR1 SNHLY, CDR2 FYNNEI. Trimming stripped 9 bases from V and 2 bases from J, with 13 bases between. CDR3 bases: TGTGCCAGTGCCCAGGGGGGGCAAGAGACCCAGTACTTC. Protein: CASAQGGQETQYF.

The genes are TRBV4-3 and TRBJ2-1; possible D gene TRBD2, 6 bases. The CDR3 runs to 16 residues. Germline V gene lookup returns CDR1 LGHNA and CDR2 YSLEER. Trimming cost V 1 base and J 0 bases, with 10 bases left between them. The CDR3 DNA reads TGCGCCAGCAGCCAAGTAGCGGTAAGCTCCTACAATGAGCAGTTCTTC. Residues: CASSQVAVSSYNEQFF.

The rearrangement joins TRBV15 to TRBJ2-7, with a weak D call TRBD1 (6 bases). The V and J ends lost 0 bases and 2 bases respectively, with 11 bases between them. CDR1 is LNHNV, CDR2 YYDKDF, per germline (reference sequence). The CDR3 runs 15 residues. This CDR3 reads CATSRDWKGAYEQYF. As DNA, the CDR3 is TGTGCCACCAGCAGAGATTGGAAGGGGGCCTACGAGCAGTACTTC. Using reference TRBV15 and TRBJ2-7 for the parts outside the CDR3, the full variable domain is DAMVIQNPRYQVTQFGKPVTLSCSQTLNHNVMYWYQQKSSQAPKLLFHYYDKDFNNEADTPDNFQSRRPNTSFCFLDIRSPGLGDTAMYLCATSRDWKGAYEQYFGPGTRLTVT.

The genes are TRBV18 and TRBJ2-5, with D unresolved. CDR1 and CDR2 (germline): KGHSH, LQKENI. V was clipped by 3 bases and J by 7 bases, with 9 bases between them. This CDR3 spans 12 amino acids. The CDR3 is CASSPEEATQYF. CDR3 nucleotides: TGTGCCAGCTCACCGGAAGAGGCGACCCAGTACTTC.